This T cell receptor beta chain is from a study of T cell repertoires in cytomegalovirus infection. Study-wide background: CMV epitopes in the study were HLA-C-restricted (recently identified) and HLA-B-restricted (well studied). The public TCR beta signatures pointed to both CMV infection and matching HLA type. Notes on the study in general: The response measured ex vivo was dominated by TCR beta clonotypes (HLA-C-restricted and CMV-specific).

In TCRdb, the reads were re-called with MiXCR into one record per CDR3 protein. The table includes fewer than 1,000,000 distinct CDR3 sequences, roughly 31% detected once. Only a few counts were recorded for this clonotype. Antigen specificity is unknown. This CDR3 has 14 residues. The germline V and J ends were trimmed by 4 bases and 4 bases, with 14 bases remaining between them. From germline, CDR1 is SGDLS and CDR2 YYNGEE. The sequenced sample was cultured CD8+ T cells from PBMCs, obtained from culture after CMV antigen stimulation. This sequence was found in a human donor in good health (CMV status not recorded). Some clones in this sample may be carry-over from other donors' samples. This sequence joins TRBV9 and TRBJ2-5; D might be TRBD2 (7 bases). DNA for the CDR3: TGTGCCAGCAGCCAAGGGGGGGGGCGAGAGACCCAGTACTTC. This codes for CASSQGGGRETQYF.